This TCR beta chain was documented in a study of T cell changes during pregnancy in multiple sclerosis (dated by TCRdb to the late 2010s). Study-wide context: In women with multiple sclerosis, the researchers looked at how the T cell repertoire shifted as pregnancy progressed.

Sequences MNHEY (CDR1) and SVGAGI (CDR2) are obtained from the germline V gene. The V and J ends are trimmed by 4 bases and 0 bases, leaving 6 bases between them. Spanning cysteine to phenylalanine, the CDR3 consists of 13 amino acids. The read is trimmed to its CDR3 DNA, 39 bases read in frame from base 1. For this clone: The target of this receptor is not known. Per-base qualities were not stored, and no clone one base away is much larger.

Preparation of the library involved the immunoSEQ multiplex PCR assay. TCRdb carries this immuneACCESS record with in-frame sequences only. Its versions omit some clonotypes, under half of them owing to an unresolved V gene in the studies checked, with the rest unexplained. Here the sample has roughly 40,000 clones; over 90% occur a single time. The ten largest make up 0.35% to 0.5% of the sample. The source of this sequence is a female donor with multiple sclerosis, enrolled in a pregnancy study. The sample here was CD4+ T cells from peripheral blood mononuclear cells, taken in the second trimester of pregnancy. Recombination joined TRBV6-5 with TRBJ1-1; too little of a D gene remains to name it. The CDR3 loop reads CASSSYMNTEAFF. The nucleotide sequence is given as TGTGCCAGCAGTTCGTATATGAACACTGAAGCTTTCTTT.